This TCR beta chain is from a study of PD-1 blockade in mismatch repair-deficient tumors. Sequencing was performed with immunoSEQ multiplex PCR; in TCRdb, only in-frame clones are kept and a portion is missing. This sample has around 100,000 clones, with more than 60% found just once. The V and J ends lost 2 bases and 2 bases respectively, with 6 bases between them. The CDR3 totals 13 residues. Germline loops: CDR1 LNHDA, CDR2 SQIVND (reference sequence). Concerning this clone itself: Its antigen remains unknown.

The study, taken as a whole, reports: Tumor-resident clones, often undetectable pretreatment in blood, expanded then contracted after pembrolizumab.

All patients were mismatch repair deficient, assessed by either PCR or immunohistochemistry. This rearrangement joins TRBV19 to TRBJ2-5, with D hard to call. The clonotype comes from an adult with mismatch repair-deficient cancer. The sequences come from peripheral blood, collected approximately 14 months after starting pembrolizumab. The CDR3 protein is CASSIRRQETQYF. CDR3 DNA: TGTGCCAGTAGTATAAGAAGGCAAGAGACCCAGTACTTC.